These 26 T cell receptor beta chains share one sample of origin, sequenced in a study of shared clonotypes between healthy human individuals. Sequenced by immunoSEQ multiplex PCR; TCRdb stores in-frame clones only, minus some. The repertoire holds around 720,000 clones, with more than 70% as singletons. Sequencing was done on a sample of memory CD4+ T cells sorted from blood. The subset is: CD45RA-negative fraction. Source of these receptors: a woman aged 25 to 39 in good health.

J is TRBJ2-7 and V is TRBV7-2, with D perhaps TRBD2 (6 bases). This CDR3 contains 17 residues. Germline lookup yields CDR1 SGHTA and CDR2 FQGNSA. Trimming shortened V by 5 bases and J by 5 bases, and 25 bases separated the two germline ends. CDR3 region: CASSPPLGQGGFHEQYF. The CDR3 nucleotides are TGTGCCAGCAGCCCACCTCTTGGGCAGGGAGGTTTCCACGAGCAGTACTTC.

This clone was observed a handful of times. V gene TRBV6-5 combines with J gene TRBJ2-5, with 8 bases that match TRBD2. The V gene's germline CDR1 is MNHEY and CDR2 SVGAGI. The CDR3 runs to 13 residues. After removal of 9 bases from V and 1 base from J, the junction contained 4 bases not matched to a gene. The chain's CDR3 is CASKTSVQETQYF. The DNA of the CDR3 is TGTGCCAGTAAGACTAGCGTCCAAGAGACCCAGTACTTC.

Points on this clone: In the same sample, other DNA sequences code for this CDR3. The chain couples TRBV6-1 to TRBJ2-1; TRBD2 matches at 10 bases. J was trimmed by 3 bases and V by 6 bases; bases with no gene match: 2. The CDR3 consists of 14 residues. Germline V gives CDR1 MNHNS, CDR2 SASEGT. CDR3 sequence (DNA): TGTGCCAGCAGAACTAGCGGGAACTACAATGAGCAGTTCTTC. Translation: CASRTSGNYNEQFF.

Comments on this clone: Other DNA sequences within the sample encode an identical CDR3. V gene TRBV7-8 combines with J gene TRBJ2-7; a weak D match, TRBD1 (6 bases). The V gene lost 5 bases and the J gene lost 1 base, with 12 bases spanning the gap. The CDR3 length is 14 residues. CDR1 is SGHVS, CDR2 FQNEAQ, per germline. The CDR3 reads CASSPRDTSYEQYF. CDR3 DNA sequence: TGTGCCAGCAGCCCGAGGGACACTTCCTACGAGCAGTACTTC.

This sequence joins TRBV28 and TRBJ1-4; D is uncertain. The CDR3 consists of 14 residues. Trimming cost V 4 bases and J 0 bases, with 6 bases left between them. CDR1 and CDR2 from the germline V gene are MDHEN and SYDVKM. The CDR3, as DNA: TGTGCCAGCAGTTCGCCCGCAACTAATGAAAAACTGTTTTTT. Protein product: CASSSPATNEKLFF.

The V call is TRBV19, the J call TRBJ1-1, with a tentative D call TRBD1 (6 bases). Germline-derived CDR1 and CDR2 are LNHDA and SQIVND (reference sequence). The V end was cut by 9 bases, the J end by 1 base, with 15 bases between. The CDR3 is made up of 14 amino acids. The CDR3 coding sequence is TGTGCCAGCGAACAGGGATGGGGGAACACTGAAGCTTTCTTT. This translates into CASEQGWGNTEAFF.

The chain has TRBV2 and TRBJ2-1; no clear D. Germline assignment: CDR1 SNHLY and CDR2 FYNNEI. V was clipped by 7 bases and J by 7 bases, with 14 bases between them. This CDR3 is built from 13 residues. This CDR3 is CASTLGLGNEQFF. DNA of the CDR3: TGTGCCAGCACCCTGGGGTTGGGGAATGAGCAGTTCTTC.

The rearrangement joins TRBV28 to TRBJ2-7, with a weak D call TRBD2 (6 bases). Germline CDR1 MDHEN, CDR2 SYDVKM. The CDR3 sequence is 14 residues long. V lost 9 bases and J lost 3, with 18 bases in between. The CDR3 nucleotides read TGTGCCAGTGTAGACGGGACTCTTATCTACGAGCAGTACTTC. It yields the protein CASVDGTLIYEQYF. Full variable domain (remainder filled in from reference TRBV28 and TRBJ2-7): DVKVTQSSRYLVKRTGEKVFLECVQDMDHENMFWYRQDPGLGLRLIYFSYDVKMKEKGDIPEGYSVSREKKERFSLILESASTNQTSMYLCASVDGTLIYEQYFGPGTRLTVT.

The J gene is TRBJ1-2, the V gene TRBV28, with 7 positions matching TRBD1. The germline CDR1 and CDR2 sequences are MDHEN and SYDVKM. The ends lost 6 bases at V and 11 bases at J; junction bases unmatched: 12. The CDR3 is 13 amino acids. CDR3 sequence: CASSNTPGGGYTF. As DNA, the CDR3 is TGTGCCAGCAGCAATACCCCAGGGGGAGGGTACACCTTC.

V is TRBV7-2 and J is TRBJ2-1; D is tentatively TRBD1 or TRBD2 (5 bases each). With 4 bases removed from V and 15 bases from J, the gap between germline ends came to 16 bases. CDR3 length: 12 residues. CDR1 is SGHTA and CDR2 is FQGNSA in the germline V gene. The CDR3 reads CASSYRQSRGFF. The CDR3 DNA follows: TGTGCCAGCAGCTACCGACAGAGCCGGGGGTTCTTC.

J is TRBJ2-7 and V is TRBV27; TRBD2 matches at 12 bases. Germline CDR1 reads MNHEY; CDR2 reads SMNVEV (reference sequence). This CDR3 contains 16 residues. V gave up 2 bases and J gave up 7 bases; unmatched junction bases: 9. As DNA, the CDR3 is TGTGCCAGCAGTTTAACGGGACTAGCGGGTGCCGAGGAGCAGTACTTC. Its translation: CASSLTGLAGAEEQYF.

The chain combines TRBV13 with TRBJ2-6; D is undetermined. V was clipped by 6 bases and J by 1 base, with 10 bases between them. The CDR3 spans 15 residues. Germline V gene lookup returns CDR1 PRHDT and CDR2 FYEKMQ (reference sequence). The CDR3 sequence: CASRHRGSGANVLTF. The CDR3 region has the DNA TGTGCCAGCAGGCATCGAGGTTCTGGGGCCAACGTCCTGACTTTC.

Here the CDR3 reads CASSPPNHSGMQETQYF. CDR3 bases: TGTGCCAGCAGCCCCCCCAACCATAGCGGGATGCAAGAGACCCAGTACTTC. The chain links TRBV7-9 to TRBJ2-5, with 8 bases lining up with TRBD2. Germline V gene sequence: CDR1 SEHNR, CDR2 FQNEAQ (reference sequence). J lost 2 bases, V lost 5 bases, and 13 bases had no gene match. This CDR3 spans 17 amino acids.

The V gene is TRBV4-1, the J gene TRBJ2-1; the D gene is possibly TRBD2 (5 bases). Germline CDR1 reads MGHRA; CDR2 reads YSYEKL. The CDR3 contains 14 residues. The ends were cut back, 4 bases at V and 5 bases at J, with 12 bases in the middle. The CDR3 DNA is TGCGCCAGCAGCCTCAGCGGATTGAACAATGAGCAGTTCTTC. Its protein is CASSLSGLNNEQFF.

The gene calls are TRBV7-9 and TRBJ1-1; no reliable D call. CDR3 length equals 15 residues. Germline CDR1 and CDR2: SEHNR and FQNEAQ (reference sequence). Trimming took off 8 bases at V and 2 bases at J, with 18 bases between the two ends. CDR3 bases: TGTGCCAGCTCCCAGCGTCCGATAGATAACACTGAAGCTTTCTTT. It specifies CASSQRPIDNTEAFF.

This chain joins TRBV19 and TRBJ2-7, with TRBD2 as a possible D gene (5 bases). Germline values: CDR1 LNHDA, CDR2 SQIVND (reference sequence). This CDR3 has 13 amino acids. V was shortened by 6 bases and J by 3 bases, with 12 bases between the two germline ends. Here the CDR3 reads CASSPIGSYEQYF. The CDR3, as DNA: TGTGCCAGTAGCCCCATTGGGAGCTACGAGCAGTACTTC.

Written as DNA, the CDR3 is TGTGCCAGCAGCTTAAACCAGGGGAACACAAAGCCCCAGCATTTT. Its translation: CASSLNQGNTKPQHF. This chain uses TRBV7-2 with TRBJ1-5, with a possible D match to TRBD1 (6 bases). Trimming pared 2 bases from V and 8 bases from J, leaving 16 bases between. The germline V gene encodes CDR1 SGHTA and CDR2 FQGNSA. This CDR3 comprises 15 residues.

The chain combines TRBV28 with TRBJ2-7; D gene uncertain. V was trimmed by 5 bases and J by 5 bases, leaving 13 bases between them. CDR1 and CDR2 (germline): MDHEN, SYDVKM. This CDR3 comprises 13 residues. This CDR3 reads CASSRAWVHEQYF. The CDR3 coding sequence is TGTGCCAGCAGTAGAGCCTGGGTCCACGAGCAGTACTTC.

The chain recombines TRBV4-1 with TRBJ2-7, with 14 bases identical to TRBD2. The CDR3 runs to 15 residues. The V gene end was trimmed by 3 bases and the J gene end by 2 bases; junction bases not matched to a gene: 0. The germline gives CDR1 MGHRA, CDR2 YSYEKL. This chain's CDR3 is CASSQTSGGAYEQYF. CDR3 bases: TGCGCCAGCAGCCAGACTAGCGGGGGGGCCTACGAGCAGTACTTC.

Only a few counts were recorded for this clone. The chain is built from TRBV29-1 and TRBJ1-1; tentatively, D is TRBD1 (5 bases). V shed 5 bases and J shed 4 bases, with 11 bases lying between them. The CDR3 has 12 residues. The germline V gene encodes CDR1 SQVTM and CDR2 ANQGSEA. As DNA, the CDR3 is TGCAGCGTTATTCAGGGTTCCACTGAAGCTTTCTTT. Protein sequence: CSVIQGSTEAFF.

The CDR3 coding sequence is TGCAGCGTTTCGGTGGGTTACGGCTACACCTTC. Protein: CSVSVGYGYTF. This chain uses TRBV29-1 with TRBJ1-2, with D uncertain. The V gene's germline CDR1 is SQVTM and CDR2 ANQGSEA. The CDR3 is 11 residues long. Trimming cost V 5 bases and J 8 bases, with 12 bases left between them.

In DNA, the CDR3 is TGTGCCAGCAGTTTCTTAAATTCACCCCTCCACTTT. Translating gives CASSFLNSPLHF. The J gene is TRBJ1-6, the V gene TRBV27; D is unresolved. The CDR3 is made up of 12 amino acids. Between the trimmed V and J ends, which lost 3 bases and 7 bases, there was a span of 4 bases. The germline gives CDR1 MNHEY, CDR2 SMNVEV (reference sequence).

The chain employs TRBV28 and TRBJ1-5; the match to TRBD1 covers 10 bases. CDR1 and CDR2 (germline): MDHEN, SYDVKM. With V trimmed by 5 bases and J by 6 bases, 10 bases remained unmatched. This CDR3 is 16 amino acids long. CDR3 coding DNA: TGTGCCAGCAGTCAGAGAAGGTGGACAGGGGGTCAGCCCCAGCATTTT. Amino acids: CASSQRRWTGGQPQHF.

This chain uses TRBV4-1 with TRBJ2-3; D is ambiguous. This CDR3 spans 16 amino acids. V lost 4 bases to trimming and J lost 4 bases, with 18 bases between them. CDR1 is MGHRA, CDR2 YSYEKL, per germline. The CDR3: CASSPTGIDPPDTQYF. The CDR3 nucleotides are TGCGCCAGCAGCCCGACGGGTATTGATCCACCAGATACGCAGTATTTT.

J is TRBJ1-5 and V is TRBV10-3; 9 bases align to TRBD1. Losses at the gene ends were 4 bases for V and 1 base for J; bases not matched to a gene: 5. The CDR3 is 16 amino acids. Germline CDR1 ENHRY, CDR2 SYGVKD. This chain's CDR3 is CAISGTGGVSNQPQHF. The CDR3 nucleotides are TGTGCCATCAGTGGAACAGGGGGCGTAAGCAATCAGCCCCAGCATTTT.

The chain combines TRBV25-1 with TRBJ1-1; D is perhaps TRBD1 (5 bases). Germline CDR1 MGHDK, CDR2 SYGVNS. Deletions cut 6 bases from V and 5 bases from J, with 16 bases between. CDR3 length: 14 amino acids. The CDR3 protein is CASSPIGQGTEAFF. CDR3 DNA: TGTGCCAGCAGCCCAATCGGTCAGGGAACTGAAGCTTTCTTT.